This T cell receptor beta chain originates from a study of blood T cell repertoires in COVID-19. Study-wide context: In each case, the material was cDNA or gDNA derived from T cells, B-cell-depleted T cells, or PBMCs.

Germline V gives CDR1 MGHDK, CDR2 SYGVNS. The V end lost 7 bases, the J end lost 5 bases, and 14 bases lay between the germline ends. The CDR3 is 13 amino acids. Method: immunoSEQ multiplex PCR; TCRdb's copy keeps in-frame clones and lacks some. The top ten clones hold 25% of a sample with 55,000 to 65,000 clones, 65% to 85% of them seen once. The TCR comes from a human donor in a cohort sampled during active COVID-19. The sequenced sample consisted of peripheral blood. The chain combines TRBV25-1 with TRBJ1-1; maybe TRBD1 (6 bases). In DNA, the CDR3 is TGTGCCAGCATTCAGATAGGGGGAACTGAAGCTTTCTTT. Protein: CASIQIGGTEAFF.